This T cell receptor (beta chain) stems from a study of CD8 T cells in Susac syndrome. CDR3 length: 13 amino acids. The V gene lost 3 bases and the J gene lost 8 bases, with 13 bases spanning the gap. A quantity of about 0.45 to 1 ug RNA underwent reverse transcription using random hexamers. By means of immunoSEQ multiplex PCR, TCR beta CDR3 spanning 54 Vbeta and 13 Jbeta underwent amplification. A single record per CDR3 protein comes from TCRdb applying MiXCR to the immunoSEQ multiplex PCR reads. Of 200,000 or so distinct CDR3 sequences in the sample, nearly 95% were seen once. This rearrangement joins TRBV12-3 or TRBV12-4 to TRBJ1-2, with D unclear. The sequenced sample was CD4+ T cells from PBMCs. This TCR was recovered from a human donor with multiple sclerosis. The CDR3 sequence is CASSFGRSGGYTF. The CDR3 coding sequence is TGTGCCAGCAGTTTCGGACGGAGCGGCGGCTACACCTTC.